These T cell receptor beta chains were read from a single sample in a study of T cell repertoires in cytomegalovirus infection. TCRdb called the reads again in MiXCR, with one record for every CDR3 protein. Here the sample spans about half a million distinct CDR3 sequences, around 35% being singletons. Their cognate antigens are unknown. The source material was cultured PBMCs, sampled from culture after CMV antigen stimulation. These receptors were collected from a human donor in good health (CMV status not recorded). Some clones in this sample may be carry-over from other donors' samples. The CDR3 runs from the conserved cysteine through the conserved F or W. The D gene is left open where the match is weak. Only some rows state a clone size, as once, few, many or a class for expanded clones.

J gene: TRBJ2-3
V gene: TRBV7-2
clone size: many
D gene: .
CDR3 protein: CASTLGGGDTQYF
CDR3 DNA: TGTGCCAGCACCCTGGGAGGTGGGGATACGCAGTATTTT

J gene: TRBJ2-5
V gene: TRBV7-2
clone size: many
D gene: TRBD2
CDR3 protein: CASSRAGGLAGETQYF
CDR3 DNA: TGTGCCAGCAGCCGAGCGGGGGGGCTAGCGGGAGAGACCCAGTACTTC

J gene: TRBJ2-1
V gene: TRBV10-3
clone size: .
D gene: TRBD1
CDR3 protein: CAMKRGHEQFF
CDR3 DNA: TGTGCCATGAAAAGGGGGCATGAGCAGTTCTTC

J gene: TRBJ2-1
V gene: TRBV11-1
clone size: .
D gene: .
CDR3 protein: CASSLIRGAISEQFF
CDR3 DNA: TGTGCCAGCAGCTTAATCAGGGGCGCGATTAGTGAGCAGTTCTTC

J gene: TRBJ2-5
V gene: TRBV15
clone size: .
D gene: TRBD1
CDR3 protein: CATSRDRGLETQYF
CDR3 DNA: TGTGCCACCAGCAGGGACAGGGGGCTAGAGACCCAGTACTTC

J gene: TRBJ1-1
V gene: TRBV20-1
clone size: few
D gene: .
CDR3 protein: CSARGDGLIGPDSEAFF
CDR3 DNA: TGCAGTGCTAGGGGGGACGGACTAATTGGGCCCGATTCTGAAGCTTTCTTT

J gene: TRBJ2-4
V gene: TRBV19
clone size: once
D gene: .
CDR3 protein: CATLSNGRRAKNIQYF
CDR3 DNA: TGTGCCACCCTCTCCAATGGCAGAAGAGCCAAAAACATTCAGTACTTC

J gene: TRBJ2-2
V gene: TRBV24-1
clone size: .
D gene: TRBD2
CDR3 protein: CATSDRGAGEGELFF
CDR3 DNA: TGTGCCACCAGTGACCGAGGAGCGGGAGAGGGGGAGCTGTTTTTT

J gene: TRBJ2-1
V gene: TRBV19
clone size: .
D gene: .
CDR3 protein: CASSIGATPNNEQFF
CDR3 DNA: TGTGCCAGTAGTATAGGGGCAACTCCGAACAATGAGCAGTTCTTC

J gene: TRBJ1-1
V gene: TRBV6-1
clone size: .
D gene: TRBD1
CDR3 protein: CASRENRGYTEAFF
CDR3 DNA: TGTGCCAGCAGAGAAAACAGGGGGTACACTGAAGCTTTCTTT

J gene: TRBJ2-1
V gene: TRBV7-6
clone size: .
D gene: .
CDR3 protein: CASSPWGESRNEQFF
CDR3 DNA: TGTGCCAGCAGCCCCTGGGGGGAGAGCCGCAATGAGCAGTTCTTC

J gene: TRBJ2-1
V gene: TRBV6-2/TRBV6-3
clone size: .
D gene: .
CDR3 protein: CASSYSPTGSGRRYNEQFF
CDR3 DNA: TGTGCCAGCAGTTACTCGCCTACAGGGTCCGGACGGCGCTACAATGAGCAGTTCTTC

J gene: TRBJ1-2
V gene: TRBV29-1
clone size: few
D gene: .
CDR3 protein: CSAHKGDSLYGYTF
CDR3 DNA: TGCAGCGCCCACAAGGGAGACAGCCTCTATGGCTACACCTTC

J gene: TRBJ2-5
V gene: TRBV6-2/TRBV6-3
clone size: few
D gene: TRBD2
CDR3 protein: CASSSRTSGRSGETQYF
CDR3 DNA: TGTGCCAGCAGTTCCAGGACTAGCGGGAGGTCTGGGGAGACCCAGTACTTC

J gene: TRBJ2-1
V gene: TRBV6-2/TRBV6-3
clone size: few
D gene: TRBD2
CDR3 protein: CASSLNPRTSGTNEQFF
CDR3 DNA: TGTGCCAGCAGTTTAAATCCTAGGACTAGCGGTACAAATGAGCAGTTCTTC

J gene: TRBJ2-7
V gene: TRBV20-1
clone size: .
D gene: .
CDR3 protein: CSASHSSYEQYF
CDR3 DNA: TGCAGTGCTAGCCACAGTTCCTACGAGCAGTACTTC

J gene: TRBJ2-7
V gene: TRBV19
clone size: .
D gene: .
CDR3 protein: CASSIGGQKSDEQYF
CDR3 DNA: TGTGCCAGTAGTATAGGAGGGCAGAAGTCCGACGAGCAGTACTTC

J gene: TRBJ2-2
V gene: TRBV20-1
clone size: few
D gene: .
CDR3 protein: CSARDEAGFTGELFF
CDR3 DNA: TGCAGTGCTAGAGATGAGGCAGGGTTCACCGGGGAGCTGTTTTTT

J gene: TRBJ2-1
V gene: TRBV7-6
clone size: .
D gene: .
CDR3 protein: CASSLGWAIGFDEQFF
CDR3 DNA: TGTGCCAGCAGCTTAGGATGGGCTATTGGTTTCGATGAGCAGTTCTTC

J gene: TRBJ2-7
V gene: TRBV7-2
clone size: .
D gene: .
CDR3 protein: CASSLAGRGEQYF
CDR3 DNA: TGTGCCAGCAGCTTAGCGGGCCGGGGCGAGCAGTACTTC

J gene: TRBJ2-1
V gene: TRBV12-3/TRBV12-4
clone size: few
D gene: TRBD2
CDR3 protein: CASSHGLAGVNEQFF
CDR3 DNA: TGTGCCAGCAGCCATGGACTAGCGGGAGTTAATGAGCAGTTCTTC

J gene: TRBJ2-1
V gene: TRBV12-3/TRBV12-4
clone size: few
D gene: .
CDR3 protein: CASSLDGAYEQFF
CDR3 DNA: TGTGCCAGCAGTTTAGACGGGGCCTATGAGCAGTTCTTC

J gene: TRBJ1-4
V gene: TRBV30
clone size: .
D gene: .
CDR3 protein: CACSPLRENEKLFF
CDR3 DNA: TGTGCCTGCTCTCCCCTCCGGGAAAATGAAAAACTGTTTTTT

J gene: TRBJ2-7
V gene: TRBV20-1
clone size: few
D gene: TRBD2
CDR3 protein: CSARGSSGAYEQYF
CDR3 DNA: TGCAGTGCTAGAGGGTCTAGCGGGGCCTACGAGCAGTACTTC